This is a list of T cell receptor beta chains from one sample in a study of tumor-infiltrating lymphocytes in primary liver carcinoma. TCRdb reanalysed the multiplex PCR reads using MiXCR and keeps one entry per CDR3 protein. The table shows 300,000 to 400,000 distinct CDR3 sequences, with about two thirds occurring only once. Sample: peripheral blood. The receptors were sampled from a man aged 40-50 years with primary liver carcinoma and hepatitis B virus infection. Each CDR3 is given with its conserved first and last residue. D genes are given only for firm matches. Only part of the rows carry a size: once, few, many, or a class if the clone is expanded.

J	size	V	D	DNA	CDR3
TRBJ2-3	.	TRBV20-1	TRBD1	TGCAGTGCTAGATCTCCGGGACAGGGGGCATTGGATACGCAGTATTTT	CSARSPGQGALDTQYF
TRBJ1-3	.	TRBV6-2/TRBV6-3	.	TGTGCCAGCATCTTCACAGCCTCTGGAAACACCATATATTTT	CASIFTASGNTIYF
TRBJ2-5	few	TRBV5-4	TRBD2	TGTGCCAGCAGCACTGAGGGACTAGAGGAGACCCAGTACTTC	CASSTEGLEETQYF
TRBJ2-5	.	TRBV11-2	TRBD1	TGTGCCAGCAGTTCGACAGGGTTCGGGGAGACCCAGTACTTC	CASSSTGFGETQYF
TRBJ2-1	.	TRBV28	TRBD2	TGTGCCACCAGACTAGCGGGAATGGATGAGCAGTTCTTC	CATRLAGMDEQFF
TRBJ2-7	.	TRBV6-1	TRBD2	TGTGTCAGCAGTGGAAAAGCTAGCGGGACTTGGGACGAGCAGTACTTC	CVSSGKASGTWDEQYF
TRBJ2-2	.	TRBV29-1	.	TGCAGCGTTGGGCAGCGTCAACTCAACACCGGAGAGCTGTTTTTT	CSVGQRQLNTGELFF
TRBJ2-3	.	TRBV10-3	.	TGTGCCATCAGTCGCCCAGATCATACGCAGTATTTT	CAISRPDHTQYF
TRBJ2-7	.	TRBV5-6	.	TGTGCCAGCAGGTTGGCGGGCAGGGACTACGAGCAGTACTTC	CASRLAGRDYEQYF
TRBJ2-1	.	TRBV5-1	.	TGCGCCAGCAGCAATACGGGCCCGATAAACAATGAGCAGTTCTTC	CASSNTGPINNEQFF
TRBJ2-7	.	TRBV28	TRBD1	TGTGCCAGCAGTTTTGGCAGGGGGCGCGTAGAGGAGCAGTACTTC	CASSFGRGRVEEQYF
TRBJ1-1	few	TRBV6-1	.	TGTGCCAGCACTTCCCCTCGGGTTGAAGCTTTCTTT	CASTSPRVEAFF
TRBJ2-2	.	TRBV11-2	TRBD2	TGTGGCAGCAGCTTACTAGCGGACACCGGGGAGCTGGTTTTT	CGSSLLADTGELVF
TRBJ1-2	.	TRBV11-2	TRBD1	TGTGTCAGCAGCCGCGGGACAGGGCTCTATGACTACACCTTC	CVSSRGTGLYDYTF
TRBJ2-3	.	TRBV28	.	TGTGCCAGCACCCCGGACTCGGCAGATACGCAGTATTTT	CASTPDSADTQYF
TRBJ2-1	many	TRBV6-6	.	TGTGCCAGCAAAGGGATCGGGGCGCGCGATGAGCAGTTCTTC	CASKGIGARDEQFF
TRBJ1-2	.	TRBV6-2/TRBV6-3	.	TGTGCCAGAAGAAATCTGAGGACAAGCATCGACTATGGCTACACCTTC	CARRNLRTSIDYGYTF
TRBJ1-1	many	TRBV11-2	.	TGTGCCAGCAGCTTAGACGGGGGTAGGACTGAAGCTTTCTTT	CASSLDGGRTEAFF
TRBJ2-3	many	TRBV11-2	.	TGTGCCAGCAGCTTAGAGGCAGGGTGGGCCACAGATACGCAGTATTTT	CASSLEAGWATDTQYF
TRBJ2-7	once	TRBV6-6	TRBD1	TGTTCCAATCCAGGAAAGACAGGGGTGACCTACGAGCAGTACTTC	CSNPGKTGVTYEQYF
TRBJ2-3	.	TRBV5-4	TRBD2	TGTGCCAGCAGCTTCGCTGCGGGAGTAGGCACAGATACGCAGTATTTT	CASSFAAGVGTDTQYF
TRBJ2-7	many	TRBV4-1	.	TGCGCCAGCAGCCAAGGCGAATGGTTCGACGAGCAGTACTTC	CASSQGEWFDEQYF
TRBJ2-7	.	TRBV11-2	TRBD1	TGCGCCAGCACGCCGGGACAGGGGACCCACGAGCAGTACTTC	CASTPGQGTHEQYF
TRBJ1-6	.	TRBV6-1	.	TGTGCCAGCAGTCCCGGACGTAACGCACCCCTCCACTTT	CASSPGRNAPLHF
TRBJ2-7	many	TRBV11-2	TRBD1	TGTGCCAGCAGCTTATCTCCTGGACAGGGGTTCTACGAGCAGTACTTC	CASSLSPGQGFYEQYF
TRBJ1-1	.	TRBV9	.	TGTGCCAGCAGCGTATTGACGGGGAGCACTGAAGCTTTCTTT	CASSVLTGSTEAFF
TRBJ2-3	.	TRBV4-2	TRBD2	TGTGCCAGCAGCCAAGTTGAGGGTGGTAGCGGGGGGACAGATACGCAGTATTTT	CASSQVEGGSGGTDTQYF
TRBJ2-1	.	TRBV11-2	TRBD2	TGTGCCAGCAGCCTGCCCCCGGGACTAGCGGGTTACAATGAGCAGTTCTTC	CASSLPPGLAGYNEQFF
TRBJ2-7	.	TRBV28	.	TGTGCCAGCGGTTTTACCGTCTCCCATTCCGACTACGAGCAGTACTTC	CASGFTVSHSDYEQYF
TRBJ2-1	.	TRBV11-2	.	TGTGCCAGTAGGTTGGAACAGGGTCTCTACAATGAGCAGTTCTTC	CASRLEQGLYNEQFF
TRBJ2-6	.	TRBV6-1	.	TGTGTCTGCAGTGTGACGGCCGATGGGGCCAACGTCCTGACTTTC	CVCSVTADGANVLTF
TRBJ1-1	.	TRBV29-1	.	TGCAGCGTAGAGATGGATAGGATTGAGGCTTTCTTT	CSVEMDRIEAFF
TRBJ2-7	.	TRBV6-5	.	TGTGCCAGCAGTTACTCCAGGGCTCCCTACGAGCAGTACTTC	CASSYSRAPYEQYF
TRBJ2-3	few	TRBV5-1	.	TGCGCCAGCAGCTTTATGGCAGGGGACACAGATACGCAGTATTTT	CASSFMAGDTDTQYF
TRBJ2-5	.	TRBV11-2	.	TGTGCCAGCAACTTTGCGAGGCTAGCCCTGGGGAAAAAAGAGACCCAGTACTTC	CASNFARLALGKKETQYF
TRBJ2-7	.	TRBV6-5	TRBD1	TGTGCCAGCAGCCCGACAGGGGACGTAACCTACGAGCAGTACTTC	CASSPTGDVTYEQYF
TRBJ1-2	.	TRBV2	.	TGTGCCAGCAGTGAAACGAAAAGGTTGGGCTACACCTTC	CASSETKRLGYTF
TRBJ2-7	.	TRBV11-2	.	TGCGCCAGCAGTTATTTCGACGAACAGCACTTC	CASSYFDEQHF
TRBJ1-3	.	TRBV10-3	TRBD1	TGTGCCATCAGTGTGATTATGGGAGGGACAGGCGGAAACACCATATATTTT	CAISVIMGGTGGNTIYF
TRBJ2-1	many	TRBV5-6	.	TGTGCCAGCAGCGTAGGACCCGCAGGCTACAATGAGCAGTTCTTC	CASSVGPAGYNEQFF
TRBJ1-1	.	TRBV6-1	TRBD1	TGTGCCAGCAGTCCACAGCAGGGGGGGGATACTGAAGCTGTCTTT	CASSPQQGGDTEAVF
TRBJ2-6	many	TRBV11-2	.	TGTGCCAGCAGCTTAGACGGGGATGGGGCCAACGTCCTGACTTTC	CASSLDGDGANVLTF
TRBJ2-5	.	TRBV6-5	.	TGTGCCAGCGGTCGGACAGTACAAGAGACCCAGTACTTC	CASGRTVQETQYF
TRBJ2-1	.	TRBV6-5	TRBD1	TGTGCCAGCAGTTACTCTGAATTGGACAGGGGCCCCTACAATGAGCAGTTCTTC	CASSYSELDRGPYNEQFF
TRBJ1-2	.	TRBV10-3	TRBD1	TGTGCCAACACACAGGGGAGGGAATATGGCTACACCTTC	CANTQGREYGYTF
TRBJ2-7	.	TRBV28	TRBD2	TGTGCCAGCAGTACTACTAGCGGCGCATTGTACGAGCAGTACTTC	CASSTTSGALYEQYF
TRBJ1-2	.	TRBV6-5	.	TGTGCCAGCAGCCCCCTCGGTGGACAGAATGGCTACACCTTC	CASSPLGGQNGYTF
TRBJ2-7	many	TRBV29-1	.	TGCAGCGTCGAATCCGAGACAGGCCACTCCTACGAGCAGTACTTC	CSVESETGHSYEQYF
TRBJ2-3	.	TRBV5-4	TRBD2	TGTGCCAGCAGCTTGGGGCCGCATCCGACTAGCGGGAGTTTGGATACGCAGTATTTT	CASSLGPHPTSGSLDTQYF
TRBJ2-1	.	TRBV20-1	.	TGCAGTGCTACCTCCGGACTGAGCTCCTACAATGAGCAGTTCTTC	CSATSGLSSYNEQFF
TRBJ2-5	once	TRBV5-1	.	TGCGCCAGCATCTTGGAGACTGTACAAGAGACCCAGTACTTC	CASILETVQETQYF